Each of the 10 T cell receptor beta chains below was sequenced from the same sample in a study of T cells in localized non-small cell lung cancer. Data came from immunoSEQ multiplex PCR; TCRdb stores just in-frame clones and leaves some out. The repertoire consists of around 25,000 clones, with approximately 86% occurring once and the leading ten covering 5.8%. The sequencing here drew on peripheral blood, taken before any cancer treatment. Receptor source: a male donor at least 60 years old with stage II squamous cell lung carcinoma.

CDR3 coding DNA: TGTGCCAGCAGCCAACGACAGGGGATGGGATCTCGCGAGCAGTACTTC. This encodes CASSQRQGMGSREQYF. The gene calls are TRBV11-2 and TRBJ2-7; 8 nucleotides match TRBD1. V trimming: 5 bases; J trimming: 6 bases; junction bases outside the gene matches: 15. CDR3 length: 16 amino acids. Germline V gene sequence: CDR1 SGHAT, CDR2 FQNNGV.

The J gene is TRBJ2-7, the V gene TRBV11-2; D is uncertain. The CDR3 loop spans 13 amino acids. Germline V gene lookup returns CDR1 SGHAT and CDR2 FQNNGV. V dropped 5 bases and J dropped 1 base, with 9 bases sitting between them. DNA for the CDR3: TGTGCCAGCAGCCCCCCCGCATCCTACGAGCAGTACTTC. This gives the protein CASSPPASYEQYF.

This sequence joins TRBV7-9 and TRBJ2-5; maybe TRBD1 (5 bases). CDR3 length: 18 residues. CDR1 SEHNR and CDR2 FQNEAQ come from the germline V gene (reference sequence). V was shortened by 5 bases and J by 0 bases, with 22 bases between the two germline ends. The CDR3 coding sequence is TGTGCCAGCAGCCATGACAGAGATCCCAGATCCTACCAAGAGACCCAGTACTTC. This encodes CASSHDRDPRSYQETQYF.

J is TRBJ2-7 and V is TRBV15, with unresolved D. V lost 1 base and J lost 1, with 8 bases in between. This CDR3 is built from 14 residues. Germline V gene data show CDR1 as LNHNV and CDR2 as YYDKDF (reference sequence). Here the CDR3 DNA reads TGTGCCACCAGCAGAGTAAAGGGTTCCTACGAGCAGTACTTC. It is translated as CATSRVKGSYEQYF.

This chain uses TRBV19 with TRBJ2-1, with 10 bases identical to TRBD2. The CDR3 is 15 amino acids. CDR1 is LNHDA, CDR2 SQIVND, per germline (reference sequence). Trimming removed 6 bases from V and 4 bases from J; junction bases left unmatched: 6. This CDR3 reads CASRKGLAEYNEQFF. CDR3 in DNA: TGTGCCAGTAGAAAAGGACTAGCGGAATACAATGAGCAGTTCTTC.

The rearrangement joins TRBV6-6 to TRBJ1-4; 9 bases are shared with TRBD1. V trimming: 6 bases; J trimming: 6 bases; junction bases outside the gene matches: 8. The CDR3 has 15 amino acids. In germline, CDR1 is MNHNY, CDR2 SVGAGI (reference sequence). The CDR3 DNA is TGTGCCAGCAGCCCGCCGGGACAGGGAGATGAAAAACTGTTTTTT. It specifies CASSPPGQGDEKLFF.

The V call is TRBV7-9, the J call TRBJ1-1; no reliable D call. The CDR3 has 13 amino acids. With 3 bases removed from V and 0 bases from J, the gap between germline ends came to 5 bases. Looked up from germline, CDR1 is SEHNR and CDR2 is FQNEAQ (reference sequence). The CDR3 coding sequence is TGTGCCAGCAGCTTTAGCATGAACACTGAAGCTTTCTTT. Encoded protein: CASSFSMNTEAFF.

The V and J genes are TRBV6-6 and TRBJ2-3, with D possibly TRBD2 on 6 matching bases. Germline V lookup: CDR1 MNHNY, CDR2 SVGAGI (reference sequence). The length of the CDR3 is 15 residues. V lost 6 bases and J lost 6, with 19 bases in between. CDR3 region: CASSAVGGNSDTQYF. Written as DNA, the CDR3 is TGTGCCAGCAGCGCCGTGGGGGGTAATAGCGATACGCAGTATTTT.

This clone has just one count. J is TRBJ2-3 and V is TRBV28; 8 bases are shared with TRBD1. From germline, CDR1 is MDHEN and CDR2 SYDVKM. V was pared by 4 bases and J by 9 bases, with 12 bases of the junction left unmatched. The CDR3 contains 15 residues. CDR3 region: CASSSPTGEDKTQYF. In DNA, the CDR3 is TGTGCCAGCAGTTCCCCGACAGGGGAGGATAAAACGCAGTATTTT.

This chain joins TRBV25-1 and TRBJ1-2; the D gene is possibly TRBD1 (5 bases). This CDR3 is 15 amino acids long. In germline, CDR1 is MGHDK, CDR2 SYGVNS. Trimming left V 2 bases short and J 4 bases short, with 14 bases between. The DNA of the CDR3 is TGTGCCAGCAGTGAAGCTCCTGGGGGTCCCTATGGCTACACCTTC. It translates to CASSEAPGGPYGYTF.